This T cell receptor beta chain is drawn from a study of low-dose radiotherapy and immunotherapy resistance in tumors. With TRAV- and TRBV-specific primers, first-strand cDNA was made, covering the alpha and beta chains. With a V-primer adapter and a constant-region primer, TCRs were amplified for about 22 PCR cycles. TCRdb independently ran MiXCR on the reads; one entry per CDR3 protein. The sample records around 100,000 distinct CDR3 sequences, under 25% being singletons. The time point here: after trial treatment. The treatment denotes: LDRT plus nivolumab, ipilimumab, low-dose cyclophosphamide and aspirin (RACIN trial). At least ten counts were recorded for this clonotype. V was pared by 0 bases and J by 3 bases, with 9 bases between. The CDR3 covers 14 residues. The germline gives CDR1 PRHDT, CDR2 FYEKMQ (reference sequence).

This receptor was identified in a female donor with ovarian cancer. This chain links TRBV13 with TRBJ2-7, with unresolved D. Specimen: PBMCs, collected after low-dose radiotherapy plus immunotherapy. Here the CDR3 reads CASSLGIQYYEQYF. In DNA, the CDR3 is TGTGCCAGCAGCTTAGGGATCCAGTACTACGAGCAGTACTTC.